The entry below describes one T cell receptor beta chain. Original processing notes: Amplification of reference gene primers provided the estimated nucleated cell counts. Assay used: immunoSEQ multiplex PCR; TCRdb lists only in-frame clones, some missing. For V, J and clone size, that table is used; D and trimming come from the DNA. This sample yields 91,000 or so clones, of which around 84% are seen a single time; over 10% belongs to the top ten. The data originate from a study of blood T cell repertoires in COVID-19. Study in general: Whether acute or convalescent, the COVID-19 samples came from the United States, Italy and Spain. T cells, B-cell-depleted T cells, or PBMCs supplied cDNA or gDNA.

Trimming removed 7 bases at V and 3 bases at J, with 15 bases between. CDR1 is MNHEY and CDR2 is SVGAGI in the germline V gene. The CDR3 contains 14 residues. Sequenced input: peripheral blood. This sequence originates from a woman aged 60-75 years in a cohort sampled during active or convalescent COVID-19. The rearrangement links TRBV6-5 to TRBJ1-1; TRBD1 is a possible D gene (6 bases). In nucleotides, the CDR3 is TGTGCCAGCATCAACAGGGTCCGGGACACTGAAGCTTTCTTT. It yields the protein CASINRVRDTEAFF.